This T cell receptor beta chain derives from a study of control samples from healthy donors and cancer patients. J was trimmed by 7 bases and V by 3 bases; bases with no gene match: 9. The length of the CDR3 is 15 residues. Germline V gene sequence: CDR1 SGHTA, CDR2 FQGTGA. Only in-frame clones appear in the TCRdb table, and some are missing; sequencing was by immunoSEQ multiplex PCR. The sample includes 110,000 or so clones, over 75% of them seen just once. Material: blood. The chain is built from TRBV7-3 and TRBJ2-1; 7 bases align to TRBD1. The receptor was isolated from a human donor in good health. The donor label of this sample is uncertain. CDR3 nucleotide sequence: TGTGCCAGCAGCTTCATCCCGGGACAGTTAAATGAGCAGTTCTTC. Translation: CASSFIPGQLNEQFF.